A selection of T cell receptor beta chains follows, all from one sample in a study of cytomegalovirus exposure and HLA in healthy donors. Generated by immunoSEQ multiplex PCR, the TCRdb table keeps only in-frame clones and is missing some. Of 95,000 to 150,000 clones in the sample, 70% to 80% were seen once. Sequencing was performed on PBMCs. Source of these receptors: a man aged 35 to 55 in good health and CMV-seronegative. Both conserved end residues are part of each CDR3. A D gene is named only where the DNA matches it firmly. Size is stated for part of the rows, as once, few or many counts, or as a class when the clone is expanded.

d_gene,j_gene,v_gene,abundance,CDR3nt,CDR3aa
NA,TRBJ2-7,TRBV11-2,NA,TGTGCCAGCAGTCGACAGTATGGGCCCTACGAGCAGTACTTC,CASSRQYGPYEQYF
NA,TRBJ2-7,TRBV11-3,NA,TGTGCCAGCAGCTTACTGGGAGGTCCCGAGCAGTACTTC,CASSLLGGPEQYF
NA,TRBJ1-6,TRBV10-3,NA,TGTGCCATCAGTGAGTCGGAGGGGAGGAGTGATTCACCCCTCCACTTT,CAISESEGRSDSPLHF
NA,TRBJ1-4,TRBV5-1,few,TGCGCCAGCAGCACCGGGGGGGGAAATGAAAAACTGTTTTTT,CASSTGGGNEKLFF
TRBD1,TRBJ1-2,TRBV7-8,NA,TGTGCCAGCAGCTTAGCGTCGACAGGGGCCGGCTACACCTTC,CASSLASTGAGYTF
NA,TRBJ1-2,TRBV4-3,NA,TGCGCCAGCAGCCAAGGTCGTATAGCCACCTATGGCTACACCTTC,CASSQGRIATYGYTF
NA,TRBJ1-2,TRBV11-2,once,TGTGCCAGCAGCTCAAATAGTGGAGGGGTAGGGGGCTACACCTTC,CASSSNSGGVGGYTF
TRBD2,TRBJ2-1,TRBV7-8,NA,TGTGCCAGCAGCTTAGCCCGGGGCGGGGGGGCTAAACGTGAGCAGTTCTTC,CASSLARGGGAKREQFF
NA,TRBJ2-7,TRBV4-3,NA,TGCGCCAGCAGCCAAGAAGGGCCAGGGGTAGGTTACGAGCAGTACTTC,CASSQEGPGVGYEQYF
NA,TRBJ2-7,TRBV5-6,NA,TGTGCCAGCAGCTCTCGGGACTACGAGCAGTACTTC,CASSSRDYEQYF
NA,TRBJ1-1,TRBV5-1,few,TGCGCCAGCAGCTTGGGGCAGGGCTTTGCTGAAGCTTTCTTT,CASSLGQGFAEAFF
TRBD1,TRBJ2-2,TRBV30,NA,TGTGCCTGGAAGGAGGACAGGGGTCCGCACACCGGGGAGCTGTTTTTT,CAWKEDRGPHTGELFF
TRBD1,TRBJ2-7,TRBV6-1,NA,TGTGCCAGCAACCGGGACAGGCTTTCTTTCGAGCAGTACTTC,CASNRDRLSFEQYF
TRBD1,TRBJ1-2,TRBV6-1,once,TGTGCCAGCAATTTCCGGGACAGGGACTATGGCTACACCTTC,CASNFRDRDYGYTF
NA,TRBJ2-7,TRBV11-3,NA,TGTGCCAGCAGCTTCGGCGGCTACGAGCAGTACTTC,CASSFGGYEQYF
NA,TRBJ2-1,TRBV11-2,NA,TGTGCCAGCAGCTTAAGCGGGACAATATACAATGAGCAGTTCTTC,CASSLSGTIYNEQFF
NA,TRBJ1-1,TRBV30,NA,TGTGCCTGGAGGGGACAACCGGGACGTGAAGCTTTCTTT,CAWRGQPGREAFF
NA,TRBJ1-5,TRBV9,NA,TGTGCCAGCAGCGTAGGCGGCGGCAATCAGCCCCAGCATTTT,CASSVGGGNQPQHF
TRBD1,TRBJ2-7,TRBV10-2,NA,TGCGCCACCATGGACAGGGGTCCCTACGAGCAGTACTTC,CATMDRGPYEQYF
NA,TRBJ1-6,TRBV4-2,NA,TGTGCCAGCAGCCAAGCGGTAGAATCCTATAATTCACCCCTCCACTTT,CASSQAVESYNSPLHF
NA,TRBJ1-4,TRBV14,few,TGTGCCAGCAGCCAAGAGGCAGGGGCATCCACTCCCGGACTGTTTTTT,CASSQEAGASTPGLFF
NA,TRBJ2-1,TRBV19,NA,TGTGCCAGTAGTCCGCGGGATCGGAATGAGCAGTTCTTC,CASSPRDRNEQFF
TRBD1,TRBJ2-7,TRBV27,once,TGTGCCAGCAGTTTTTCGGGACAGGGGGCCTACGAGCAGTACTTC,CASSFSGQGAYEQYF
TRBD1,TRBJ2-3,TRBV2,NA,TGTGCGACCGGGACAGTGAGCACAGATACGCAGTATTTT,CATGTVSTDTQYF
NA,TRBJ1-1,TRBV14,NA,TGTGCCAGCAGCCAACAGGGGTTCGACGCTTTCTTT,CASSQQGFDAFF
TRBD1,TRBJ1-4,TRBV9,NA,TGTGCCAGCAGCGCCCGACAGGGTGGAGAAAAACTGTTTTTT,CASSARQGGEKLFF
NA,TRBJ1-2,TRBV4-1,once,TGCGCCAGCAGCCCGACCCCCGCAGGGGCTACTAACTATGGCTACACCTTC,CASSPTPAGATNYGYTF
TRBD1,TRBJ2-3,TRBV5-1,NA,TGCGCCAGCAGCTCATCACGGACAGGGGGAACAGATACGCAGTATTTT,CASSSSRTGGTDTQYF
NA,TRBJ2-7,TRBV7-2,NA,TGTGCCAGCAGCGGACGTACTAGGGGGAGAGACGAGCAGTACTTC,CASSGRTRGRDEQYF
NA,TRBJ1-2,TRBV7-9,NA,TGTGCCAGCAGCTTAGCCCTAGGGGGAACGGAAGGCTACACCTTC,CASSLALGGTEGYTF
NA,TRBJ1-5,TRBV27,once,TGTGCCAGCAGTTTGGTCCCAGGGCAGCCCCAGCATTTT,CASSLVPGQPQHF
NA,TRBJ1-1,TRBV7-2,NA,TGTGCCAGCAGCTTAATGCCTAGCGGCGCAGGTGGAGGATTTGAAGCTTTCTTT,CASSLMPSGAGGGFEAFF
NA,TRBJ1-5,TRBV5-8,NA,TGTGCCAGCAGCTTGGGCCTACAGCCCCAGCATTTT,CASSLGLQPQHF
TRBD1,TRBJ2-7,TRBV6-1,NA,TGTGCCAGCAGTCCGGCACAGGGGGCGGTGTACGAGCAGTACTTC,CASSPAQGAVYEQYF
NA,TRBJ2-5,TRBV9,few,TGTGCCAGCAGCGTGCGCTCAGAGGGGACCCAGTACTTC,CASSVRSEGTQYF
NA,TRBJ2-7,TRBV6-5,NA,TGTGCCAGCAGGGCTACAGGTATCTACGAGCAGTACTTC,CASRATGIYEQYF
NA,TRBJ1-2,TRBV5-6,NA,TGTGCCAGCAGACTGAGAGAGGCCTATGGCTACACCTTC,CASRLREAYGYTF
TRBD2,TRBJ2-3,TRBV28,NA,TGTGCCAGCAGTTCGGGGGGAGGTACAGATACGCAGTATTTT,CASSSGGGTDTQYF
TRBD2,TRBJ2-3,TRBV7-2,NA,TGTGCCAGCAGCTCATCCAGCGGGGGGGCAATAGATACGCAGTATTTT,CASSSSSGGAIDTQYF
NA,TRBJ1-5,TRBV6-1,once,TGTGCCAGCAGTGACACCTCTCGGGGTCAGCCCCAGCATTTT,CASSDTSRGQPQHF
NA,TRBJ2-7,TRBV15,NA,TGTGCCACCAGCCCTCGCAGGGGTGGGAATCACTACGAGCAGTACTTC,CATSPRRGGNHYEQYF
NA,TRBJ1-5,TRBV19,NA,TGTGCCAGTAGTATATCCCGGGATCAGCCCCAGCATTTT,CASSISRDQPQHF
TRBD1,TRBJ2-2,TRBV27,few,TGTGCCAGCAGTTTAGGGACAGGGAGCGGAGCCGGGGAGCTGTTTTTC,CASSLGTGSGAGELFF
NA,TRBJ1-5,TRBV27,NA,TGTGCCAGCAGTTCAGCGTTCAATCAGCCCCAGCATTTT,CASSSAFNQPQHF
NA,TRBJ2-7,TRBV7-7,NA,TGTGCTAGCAGCTCGTCAGGCAGGGCCGACGAGCAGTACTTC,CASSSSGRADEQYF
NA,TRBJ2-7,TRBV7-2,NA,TGTGCCAGCAGCTTAGCCTTGCGATTAGGCAGGGGCTCCTACGAGCAGTACTTC,CASSLALRLGRGSYEQYF
NA,TRBJ2-7,TRBV10-3,NA,TGTGCCATCAGGGGGGACACGGGACACGAGCAGTACTTC,CAIRGDTGHEQYF
TRBD1,TRBJ1-4,TRBV6-5,few,TGTGCCAGCAGGACAGGGCACGTTGAAAAACTGTTTTTT,CASRTGHVEKLFF
TRBD1,TRBJ2-1,TRBV4-3,NA,TGCGCCAGCAGCCTCAGGGGGTCTGGGATTTTCGATGAGCAGTTCTTC,CASSLRGSGIFDEQFF
NA,TRBJ1-5,TRBV9,NA,TGTGCCAGCAGCGTAGGACGGGAAGATCAGCCCCAGCATTTT,CASSVGREDQPQHF